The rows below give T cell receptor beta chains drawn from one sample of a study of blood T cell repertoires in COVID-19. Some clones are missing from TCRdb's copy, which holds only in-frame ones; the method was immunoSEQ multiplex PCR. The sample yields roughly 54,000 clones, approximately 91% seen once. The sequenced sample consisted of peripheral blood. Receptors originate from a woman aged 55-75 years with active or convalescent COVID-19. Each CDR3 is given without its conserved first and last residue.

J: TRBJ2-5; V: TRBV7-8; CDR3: ASSLELVETQY
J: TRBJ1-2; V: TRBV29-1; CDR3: SVERSHYGYT
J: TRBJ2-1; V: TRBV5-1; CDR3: ASSLGAGGAYNEQF
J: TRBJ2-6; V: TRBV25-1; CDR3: ASSVSPGANVLT
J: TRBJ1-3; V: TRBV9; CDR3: ASSSRDRYSSGNTIY
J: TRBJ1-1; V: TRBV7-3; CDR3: ASSSTRGGSTEAF
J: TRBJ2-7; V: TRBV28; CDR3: ASSLLGQSYEQY
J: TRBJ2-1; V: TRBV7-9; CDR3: ASSLRTGEVGAEF
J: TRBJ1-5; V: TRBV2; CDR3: ASSGDRVGNQPQH
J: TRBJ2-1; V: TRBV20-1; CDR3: SASMMMALAGANEQF
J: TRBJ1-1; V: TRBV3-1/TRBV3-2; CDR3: ASSPRGNTEAF
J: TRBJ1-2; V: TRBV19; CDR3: ASSGQANNYGYT
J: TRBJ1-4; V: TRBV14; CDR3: ASSQVRGINEKLF
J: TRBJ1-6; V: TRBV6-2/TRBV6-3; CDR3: ASSYERSPLH
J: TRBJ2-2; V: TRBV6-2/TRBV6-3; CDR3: ASSGTSLNTGELF
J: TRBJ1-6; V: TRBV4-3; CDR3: ASSLRGTGKNSPLH
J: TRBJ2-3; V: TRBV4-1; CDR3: ASSQDTSGSLRTQY
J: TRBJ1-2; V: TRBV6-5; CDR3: ASTNTGHGYT
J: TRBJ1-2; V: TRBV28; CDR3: ASSLNYGYT
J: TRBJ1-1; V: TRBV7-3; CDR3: ASSFAVNTEAF
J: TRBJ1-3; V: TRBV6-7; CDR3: ATGTAGNTIY
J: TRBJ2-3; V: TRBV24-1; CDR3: ATSYSGSSGTQY
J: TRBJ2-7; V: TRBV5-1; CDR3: ASSLAFGGSYEQY
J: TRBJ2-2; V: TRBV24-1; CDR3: ATSLGQTPTGELF
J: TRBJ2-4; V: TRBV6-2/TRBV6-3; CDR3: ASSYESGRAITNIQY
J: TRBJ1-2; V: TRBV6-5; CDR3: ASVGGGRSRGYT
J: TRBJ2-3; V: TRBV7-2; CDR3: ASSYDYTSTDTQY
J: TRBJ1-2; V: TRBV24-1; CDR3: ATSDFSGYGYT
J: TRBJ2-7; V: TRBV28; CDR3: ASTPVGSGRKYEQY
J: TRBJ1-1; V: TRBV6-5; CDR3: ASGTWDTEAF
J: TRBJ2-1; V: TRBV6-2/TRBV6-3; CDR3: ASSRDYNEQF
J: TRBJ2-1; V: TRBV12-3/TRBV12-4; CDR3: ASSLGTKTKF
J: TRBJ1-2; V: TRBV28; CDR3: ASSSIGYT
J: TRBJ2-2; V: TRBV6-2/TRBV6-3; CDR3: ASRSSGGRAGELF
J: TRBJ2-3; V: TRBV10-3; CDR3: AITSGGSDTQY
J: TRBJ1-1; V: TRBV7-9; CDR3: ASSFGNTEAF
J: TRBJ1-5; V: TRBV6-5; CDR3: ASSWRDRDQPQH
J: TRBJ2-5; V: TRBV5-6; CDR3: ASSLVGTQY
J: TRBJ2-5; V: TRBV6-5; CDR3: ASSRLETQY
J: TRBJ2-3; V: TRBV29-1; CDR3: SVPRDTGTDTQY
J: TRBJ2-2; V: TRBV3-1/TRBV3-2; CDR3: ASSQGPGVGELF
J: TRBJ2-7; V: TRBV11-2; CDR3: ASSLIEQPYEQY
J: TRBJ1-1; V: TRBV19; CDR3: AVGARGANTEAF
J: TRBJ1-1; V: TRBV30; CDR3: AWRQNTEAF
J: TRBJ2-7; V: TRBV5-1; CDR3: ASSAGQGALVEQY
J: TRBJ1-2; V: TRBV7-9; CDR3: ASSLAGQGLDGYT
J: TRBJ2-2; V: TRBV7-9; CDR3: ASSLRQNTGELF
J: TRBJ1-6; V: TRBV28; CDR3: ASRFKPGHSNSPLH
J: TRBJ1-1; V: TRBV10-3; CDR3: ASRQLNTEAF
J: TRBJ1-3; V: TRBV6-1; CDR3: ASSVGQVLSLRAGNTIY
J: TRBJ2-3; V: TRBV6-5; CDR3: ASSIKTSTDTQY
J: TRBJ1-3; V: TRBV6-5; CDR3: ASSGQGVPGNTIY